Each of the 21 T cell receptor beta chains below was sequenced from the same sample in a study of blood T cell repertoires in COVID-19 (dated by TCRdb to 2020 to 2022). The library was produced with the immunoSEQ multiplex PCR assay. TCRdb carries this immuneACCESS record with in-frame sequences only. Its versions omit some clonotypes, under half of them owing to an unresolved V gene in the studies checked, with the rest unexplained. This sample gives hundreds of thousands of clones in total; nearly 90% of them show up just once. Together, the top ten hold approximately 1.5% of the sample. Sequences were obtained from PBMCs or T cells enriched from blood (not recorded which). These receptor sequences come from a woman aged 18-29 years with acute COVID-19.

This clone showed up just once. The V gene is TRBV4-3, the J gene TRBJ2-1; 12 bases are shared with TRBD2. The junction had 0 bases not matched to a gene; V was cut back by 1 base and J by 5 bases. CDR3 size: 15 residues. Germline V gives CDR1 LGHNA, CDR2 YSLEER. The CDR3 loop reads CASSQGTSGNNEQFF. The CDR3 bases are TGCGCCAGCAGCCAAGGGACTAGCGGGAACAATGAGCAGTTCTTC.

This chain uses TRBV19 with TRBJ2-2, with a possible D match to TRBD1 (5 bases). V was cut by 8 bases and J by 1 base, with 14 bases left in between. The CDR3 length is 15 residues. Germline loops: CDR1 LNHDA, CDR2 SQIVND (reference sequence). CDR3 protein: CASVAAGWNTGELFF. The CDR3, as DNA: TGTGCCAGTGTTGCGGCAGGGTGGAACACCGGGGAGCTGTTTTTT. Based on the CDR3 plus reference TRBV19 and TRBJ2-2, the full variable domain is DGGITQSPKYLFRKEGQNVTLSCEQNLNHDAMYWYRQDPGQGLRLIYYSQIVNDFQKGDIAEGYSVSREKKESFPLTVTSAQKNPTAFYLCASVAAGWNTGELFFGEGSRLTVL.

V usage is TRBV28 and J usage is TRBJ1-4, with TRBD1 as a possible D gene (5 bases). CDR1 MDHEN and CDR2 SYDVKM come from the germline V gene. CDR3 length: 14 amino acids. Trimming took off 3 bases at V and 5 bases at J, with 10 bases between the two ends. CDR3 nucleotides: TGTGCCAGCAGTTTGGGGGGGTTGAATGAAAAACTGTTTTTT. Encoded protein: CASSLGGLNEKLFF.

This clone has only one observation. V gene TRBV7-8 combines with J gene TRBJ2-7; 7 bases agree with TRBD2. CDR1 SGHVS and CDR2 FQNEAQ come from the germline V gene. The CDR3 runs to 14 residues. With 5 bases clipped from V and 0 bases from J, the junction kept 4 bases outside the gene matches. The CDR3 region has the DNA TGTGCCAGCAGCCTTAGCGGGTCCTCCTACGAGCAGTACTTC. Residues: CASSLSGSSYEQYF.

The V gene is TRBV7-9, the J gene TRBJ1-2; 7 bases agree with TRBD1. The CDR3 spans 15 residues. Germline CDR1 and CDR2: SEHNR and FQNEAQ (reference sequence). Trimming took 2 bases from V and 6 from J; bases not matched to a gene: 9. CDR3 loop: CASSLTRQGENGYTF. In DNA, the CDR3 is TGTGCCAGCAGCTTAACGCGACAGGGTGAGAATGGCTACACCTTC.

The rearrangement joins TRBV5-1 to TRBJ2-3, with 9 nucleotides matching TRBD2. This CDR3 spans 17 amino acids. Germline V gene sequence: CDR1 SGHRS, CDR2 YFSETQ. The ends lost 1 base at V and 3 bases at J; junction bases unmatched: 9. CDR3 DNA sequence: TGCGCCAGCAGCTTGAAGGCGGGAGGGCCCAGTACAGATACGCAGTATTTT. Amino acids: CASSLKAGGPSTDTQYF.

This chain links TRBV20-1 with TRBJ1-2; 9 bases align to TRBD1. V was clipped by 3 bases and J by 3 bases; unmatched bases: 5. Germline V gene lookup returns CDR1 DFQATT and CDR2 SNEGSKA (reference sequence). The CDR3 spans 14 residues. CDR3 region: CSASRWDRDYGYTF. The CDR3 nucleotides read TGCAGTGCTAGTAGGTGGGACAGGGACTATGGCTACACCTTC.

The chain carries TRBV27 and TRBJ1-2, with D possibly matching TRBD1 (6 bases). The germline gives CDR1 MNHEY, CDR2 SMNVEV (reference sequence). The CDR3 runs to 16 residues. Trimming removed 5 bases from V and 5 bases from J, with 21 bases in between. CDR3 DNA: TGTGCCAGCAGTCCACTCCCTGACAGGCTGGGTTATGGCTACACCTTC. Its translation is CASSPLPDRLGYGYTF.

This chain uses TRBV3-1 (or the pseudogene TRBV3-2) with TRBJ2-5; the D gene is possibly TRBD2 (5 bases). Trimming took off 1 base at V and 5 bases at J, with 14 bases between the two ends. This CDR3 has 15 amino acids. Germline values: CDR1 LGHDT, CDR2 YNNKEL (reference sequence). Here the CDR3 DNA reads TGTGCCAGCAGCCAAGGCGGGTTATATGGGGAGACCCAGTACTTC. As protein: CASSQGGLYGETQYF.

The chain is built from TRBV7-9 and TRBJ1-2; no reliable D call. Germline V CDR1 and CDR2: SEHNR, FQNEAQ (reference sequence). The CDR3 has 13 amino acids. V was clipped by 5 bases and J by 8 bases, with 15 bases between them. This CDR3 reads CASSPSGVLGYTF. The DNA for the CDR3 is TGTGCCAGCAGCCCGTCCGGGGTCCTAGGCTACACCTTC. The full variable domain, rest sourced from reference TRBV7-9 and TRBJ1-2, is DTGVSQNPRHKITKRGQNVTFRCDPISEHNRLYWYRQTLGQGPEFLTYFQNEAQLEKSRLLSDRFSAERPKGSFSTLEIQRTEQGDSAMYLCASSPSGVLGYTFGSGTRLTVV.

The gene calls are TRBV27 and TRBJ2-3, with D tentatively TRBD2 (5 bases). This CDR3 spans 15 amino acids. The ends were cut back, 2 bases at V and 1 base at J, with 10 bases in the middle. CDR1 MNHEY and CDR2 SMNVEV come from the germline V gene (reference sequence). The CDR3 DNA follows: TGTGCCAGCAGTTTAGTGGGAGCCCGCACAGATACGCAGTATTTT. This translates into CASSLVGARTDTQYF.

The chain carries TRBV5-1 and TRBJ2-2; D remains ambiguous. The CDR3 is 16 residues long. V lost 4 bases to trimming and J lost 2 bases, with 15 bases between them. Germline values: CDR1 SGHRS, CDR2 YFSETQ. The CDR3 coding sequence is TGCGCCAGCAGCCGATCTGCTCTAGAAAACACCGGGGAGCTGTTTTTT. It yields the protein CASSRSALENTGELFF.

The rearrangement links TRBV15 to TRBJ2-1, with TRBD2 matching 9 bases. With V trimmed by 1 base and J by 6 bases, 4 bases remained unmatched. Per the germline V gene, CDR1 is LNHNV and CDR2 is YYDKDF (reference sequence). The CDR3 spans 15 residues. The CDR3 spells CATSRVASGTNEQFF. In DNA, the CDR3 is TGTGCCACCAGCAGAGTGGCTAGCGGGACCAATGAGCAGTTCTTC.

The CDR3 sequence is CASSLATANYGYTF. Here the CDR3 DNA reads TGTGCCAGCAGTTTAGCGACAGCTAACTATGGCTACACCTTC. This rearrangement joins TRBV28 to TRBJ1-2; the D gene is possibly TRBD1 (5 bases). Germline CDR1 reads MDHEN; CDR2 reads SYDVKM. Trimming removed 2 bases from V and 0 bases from J, with 7 bases in between. This CDR3 is built from 14 residues.

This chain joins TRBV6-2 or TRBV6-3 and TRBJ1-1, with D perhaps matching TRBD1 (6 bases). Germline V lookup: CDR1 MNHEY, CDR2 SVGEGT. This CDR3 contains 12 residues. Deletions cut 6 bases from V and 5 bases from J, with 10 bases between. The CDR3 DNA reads TGTGCCAGCAGCTCGGACAGAACTGAAGCTTTCTTT. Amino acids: CASSSDRTEAFF.

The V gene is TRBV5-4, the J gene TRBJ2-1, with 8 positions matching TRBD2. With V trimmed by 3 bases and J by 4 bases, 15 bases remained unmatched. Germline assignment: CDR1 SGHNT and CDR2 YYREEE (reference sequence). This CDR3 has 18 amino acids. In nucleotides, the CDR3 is TGTGCCAGCAGCTCCGGGGGATCAGCAGGACTAGCTTACAATGAGCAGTTCTTC. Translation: CASSSGGSAGLAYNEQFF.

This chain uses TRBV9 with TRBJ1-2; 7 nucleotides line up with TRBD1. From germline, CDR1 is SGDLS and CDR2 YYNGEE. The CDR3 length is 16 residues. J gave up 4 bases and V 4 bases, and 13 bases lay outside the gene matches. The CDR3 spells CASSWNKDGQVYGYTF. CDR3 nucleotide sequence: TGTGCCAGCAGCTGGAATAAAGACGGACAGGTCTATGGCTACACCTTC.

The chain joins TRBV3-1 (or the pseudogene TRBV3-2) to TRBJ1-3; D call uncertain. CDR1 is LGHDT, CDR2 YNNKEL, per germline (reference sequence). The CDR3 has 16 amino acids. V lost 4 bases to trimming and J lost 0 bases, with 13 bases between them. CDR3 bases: TGTGCCAGCAGCCGAGGGCGAGGGAGCTCTGGAAACACCATATATTTT. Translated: CASSRGRGSSGNTIYF.

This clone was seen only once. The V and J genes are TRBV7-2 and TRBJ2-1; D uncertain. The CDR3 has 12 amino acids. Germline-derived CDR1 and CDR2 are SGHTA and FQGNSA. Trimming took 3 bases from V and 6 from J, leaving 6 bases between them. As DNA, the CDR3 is TGTGCCAGCAGCTTGGGCAGCAATGAGCAGTTCTTC. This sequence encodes CASSLGSNEQFF.

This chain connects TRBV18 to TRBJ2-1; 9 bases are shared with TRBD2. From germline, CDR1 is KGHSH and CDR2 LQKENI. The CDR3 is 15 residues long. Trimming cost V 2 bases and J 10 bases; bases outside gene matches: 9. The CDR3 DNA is TGTGCCAGCTCACCATTCGTTGCGGGAGGGGACGAGCAGTTCTTC. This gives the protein CASSPFVAGGDEQFF.

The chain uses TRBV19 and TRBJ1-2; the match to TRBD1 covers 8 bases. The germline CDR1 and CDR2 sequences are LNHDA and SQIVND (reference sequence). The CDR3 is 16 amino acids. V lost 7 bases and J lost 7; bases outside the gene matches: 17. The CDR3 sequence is CASTSSWTGRSGGYTF. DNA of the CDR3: TGTGCCAGTACCTCATCTTGGACAGGGCGAAGCGGTGGCTACACCTTC.